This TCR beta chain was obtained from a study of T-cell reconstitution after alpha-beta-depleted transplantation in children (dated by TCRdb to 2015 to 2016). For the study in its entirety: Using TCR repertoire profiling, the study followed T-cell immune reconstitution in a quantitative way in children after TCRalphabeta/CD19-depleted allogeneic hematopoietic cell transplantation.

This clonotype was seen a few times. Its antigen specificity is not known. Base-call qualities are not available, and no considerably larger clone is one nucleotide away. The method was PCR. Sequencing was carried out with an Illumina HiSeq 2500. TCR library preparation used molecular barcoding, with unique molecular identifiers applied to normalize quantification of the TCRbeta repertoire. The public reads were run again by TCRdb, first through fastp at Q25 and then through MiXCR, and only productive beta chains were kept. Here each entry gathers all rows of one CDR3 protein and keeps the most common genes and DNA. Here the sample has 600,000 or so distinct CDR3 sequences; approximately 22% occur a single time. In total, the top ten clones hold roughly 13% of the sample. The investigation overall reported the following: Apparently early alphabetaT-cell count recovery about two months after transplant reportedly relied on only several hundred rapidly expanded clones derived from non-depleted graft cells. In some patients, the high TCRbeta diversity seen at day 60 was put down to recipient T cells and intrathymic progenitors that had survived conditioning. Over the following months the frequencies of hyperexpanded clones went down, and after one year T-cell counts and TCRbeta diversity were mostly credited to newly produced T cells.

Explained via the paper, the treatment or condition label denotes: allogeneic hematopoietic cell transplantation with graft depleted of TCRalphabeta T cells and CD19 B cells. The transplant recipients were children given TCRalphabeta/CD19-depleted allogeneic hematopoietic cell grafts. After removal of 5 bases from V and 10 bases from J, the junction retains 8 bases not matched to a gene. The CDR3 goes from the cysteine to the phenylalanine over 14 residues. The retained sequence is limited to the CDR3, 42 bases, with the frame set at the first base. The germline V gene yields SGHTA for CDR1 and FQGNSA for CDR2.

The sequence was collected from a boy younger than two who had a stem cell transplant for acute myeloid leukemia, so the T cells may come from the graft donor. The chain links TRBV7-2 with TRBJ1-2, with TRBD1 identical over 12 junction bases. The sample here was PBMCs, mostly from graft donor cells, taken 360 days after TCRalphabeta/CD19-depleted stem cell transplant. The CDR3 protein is CASSPGTGGAYYTF. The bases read TGTGCCAGCAGCCCAGGGACAGGGGGCGCATACTACACCTTC.